This note documents a single T cell receptor beta chain sequence. The antigen is unknown. Measured with immunoSEQ multiplex PCR; TCRdb has only the in-frame clones, and not every one. The data show around 61,000 clones, with approximately 90% seen just once and about 4.6% held by the top ten. The CDR3 has 16 residues. V was clipped by 1 base and J by 5 bases, with 18 bases between them. CDR1 is LGHNA and CDR2 is YNFKEQ in the germline V gene. Time point specified: week 5, during vaccination. What each vaccine dose contained was 300 ug of mutant IDH1 20-mer peptide, accompanied by topical imiquimod. The data were obtained in a study of a mutant IDH1 vaccine in newly diagnosed glioma. In the study overall: At weeks 1, 3, 5, 7, 11, 15, 19 and 23, patients received a vaccination, eight in all. There were roughly 62% males and about 38% females among treated patients, whose mean age was about 41 years. Beginning 4-6 weeks after radiotherapy alone, or with temozolomide cycles, vaccination took place. Receipt of radiotherapy, temozolomide, or both preceded the study, and most received both.

This sample comprised PBMCs, obtained from a glioma patient whose treatment included an IDH1 peptide vaccine. This chain links TRBV4-2 with TRBJ2-7; tentatively, D is TRBD1 or TRBD2 (6 bases each). The sequence derives from a woman aged 35 to 49 with glioma. The CDR3 protein is CASSQVGYSGGHEQYF. CDR3 DNA sequence: TGTGCCAGCAGCCAAGTTGGATACAGTGGGGGGCACGAGCAGTACTTC.